The clone carrying this T cell receptor (beta chain) was picked up a small number of times. Its specificity is unknown. A much larger clone differs from this one at a single base, so this may be a read error. The data stem from a study of tumor-infiltrating lymphocytes in primary liver carcinoma. General study results and limits: Relative to blood, tumors carried a significantly larger fraction of the repertoire in their top 250 clones (p = 0.039). Pairs of tumor regions overlapped more than tumor-adjacent and tumor-blood pairs did. Since sampling was bulk and unsorted, CD4+ and CD8+ repertoires were not compared.

Unsorted whole blood supplied the RNA, and germline DNA was extracted too. Patients carried chronic HBV infection without prior treatment. The V gene's germline CDR1 is LGHNA and CDR2 YNFKEQ. The CDR3 spans 13 residues. Priming with a constant-region primer yielded TCR beta cDNA from about 450 ng total RNA. ARM-PCR, slightly modified, supplied the TCR beta libraries through three nested multiplex PCR rounds. TRBV1-TRBV30 forward primers paired with a C-beta reverse primer were used in the first two PCR rounds, which ran about 11 cycles each. TCRdb re-called the multiplex PCR reads through MiXCR, storing one row per CDR3 protein. The sample lists a few hundred thousand distinct CDR3 sequences; about 50% were seen once.

The sequence was collected from a woman under 40 with primary liver carcinoma and hepatitis B virus infection. The chain joins TRBV4-2 to TRBJ2-3; 7 bases align to TRBD1. Source material: peripheral blood. In DNA, the CDR3 is TGTGCCAGCAGCCGAAAGGGGGCAGATATGCAGTATTTT. Residues: CASSRKGADMQYF.